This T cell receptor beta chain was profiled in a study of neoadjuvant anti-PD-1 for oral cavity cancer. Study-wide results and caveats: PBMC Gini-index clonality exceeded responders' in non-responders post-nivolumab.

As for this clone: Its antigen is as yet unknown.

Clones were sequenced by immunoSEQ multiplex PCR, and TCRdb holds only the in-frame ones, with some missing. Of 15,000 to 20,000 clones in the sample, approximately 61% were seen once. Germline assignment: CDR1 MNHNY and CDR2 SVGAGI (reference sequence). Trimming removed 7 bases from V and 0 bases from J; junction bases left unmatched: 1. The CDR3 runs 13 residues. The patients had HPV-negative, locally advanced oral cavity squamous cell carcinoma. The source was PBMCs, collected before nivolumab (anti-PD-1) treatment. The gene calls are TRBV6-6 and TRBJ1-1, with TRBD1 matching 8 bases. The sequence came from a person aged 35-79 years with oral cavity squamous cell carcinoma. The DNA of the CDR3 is TGTGCCAGCAACAGGGGGGTGAACACTGAAGCTTTCTTT. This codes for CASNRGVNTEAFF.